This TCR beta chain was obtained from a study of blood T cell repertoires in COVID-19. Libraries were prepared by immunoSEQ multiplex PCR; TCRdb keeps only in-frame clonotypes and omits some of them. This table has over 200,000 clones, 80% to 95% appearing once. The junction had 7 bases not matched to a gene; V was cut back by 0 bases and J by 2 bases. Germline values: CDR1 SGDLS, CDR2 YYNGEE. This CDR3 contains 16 residues. The specimen sequenced was peripheral blood. This receptor was taken from a man in his 60s with COVID-19, enrolled during active disease. The chain couples TRBV9 to TRBJ1-1, with 7 bases identical to TRBD1. In DNA form, the CDR3 reads TGTGCCAGCAGCGTAGCGGGGCAGGGGGGTAACACTGAAGCTTTCTTT. Translating gives CASSVAGQGGNTEAFF.